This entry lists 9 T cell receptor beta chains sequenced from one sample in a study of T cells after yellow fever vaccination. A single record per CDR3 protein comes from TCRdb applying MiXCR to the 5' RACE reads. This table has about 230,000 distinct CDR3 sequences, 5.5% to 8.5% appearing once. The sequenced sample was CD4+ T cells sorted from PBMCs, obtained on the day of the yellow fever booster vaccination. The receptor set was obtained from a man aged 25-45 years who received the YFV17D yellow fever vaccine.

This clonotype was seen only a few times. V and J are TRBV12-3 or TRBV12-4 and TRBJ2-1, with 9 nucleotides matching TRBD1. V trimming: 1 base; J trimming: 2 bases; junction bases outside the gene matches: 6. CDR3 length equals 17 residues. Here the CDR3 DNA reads TGTGCCAGCAGTTTAGGAGGGACAGGGATAGCCTACAATGAGCAGTTCTTC. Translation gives CASSLGGTGIAYNEQFF.

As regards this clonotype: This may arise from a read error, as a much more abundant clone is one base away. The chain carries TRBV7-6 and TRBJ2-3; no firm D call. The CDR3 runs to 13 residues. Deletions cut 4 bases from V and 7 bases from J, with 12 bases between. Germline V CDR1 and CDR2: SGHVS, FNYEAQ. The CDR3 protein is CASSSRYSHTQYF. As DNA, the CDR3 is TGTGCCAGCAGCTCCCGGTACTCTCATACGCAGTATTTT.

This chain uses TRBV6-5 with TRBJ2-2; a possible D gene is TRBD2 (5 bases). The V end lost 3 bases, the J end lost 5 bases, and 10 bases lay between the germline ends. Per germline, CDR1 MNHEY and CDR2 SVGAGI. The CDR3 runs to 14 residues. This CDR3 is CASSYRGRTGELFF. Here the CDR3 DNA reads TGTGCCAGCAGTTATCGGGGAAGGACCGGGGAGCTGTTTTTT.

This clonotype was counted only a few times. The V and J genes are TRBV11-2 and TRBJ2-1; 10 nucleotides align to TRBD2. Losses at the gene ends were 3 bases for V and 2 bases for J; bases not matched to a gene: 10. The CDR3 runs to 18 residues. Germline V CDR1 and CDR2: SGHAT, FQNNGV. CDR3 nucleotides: TGTGCCAGCAGCTTCAACAGGGGAGCGGGAGGGCCCTACAATGAGCAGTTCTTC. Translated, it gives CASSFNRGAGGPYNEQFF.

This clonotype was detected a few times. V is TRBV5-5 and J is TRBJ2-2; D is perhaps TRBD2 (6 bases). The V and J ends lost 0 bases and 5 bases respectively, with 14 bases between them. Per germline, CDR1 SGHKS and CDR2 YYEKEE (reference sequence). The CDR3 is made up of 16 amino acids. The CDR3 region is CASSLDSRDSTGELFF. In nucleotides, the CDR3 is TGTGCCAGCAGCTTGGATAGCCGGGACTCAACCGGGGAGCTGTTTTTT.

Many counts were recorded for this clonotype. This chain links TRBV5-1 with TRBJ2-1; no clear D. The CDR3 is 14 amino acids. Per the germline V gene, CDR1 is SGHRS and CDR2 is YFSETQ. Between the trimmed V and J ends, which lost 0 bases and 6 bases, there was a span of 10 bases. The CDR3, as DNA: TGCGCCAGCAGCTTGGTTGGCGGTACCAATGAGCAGTTCTTC. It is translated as CASSLVGGTNEQFF.

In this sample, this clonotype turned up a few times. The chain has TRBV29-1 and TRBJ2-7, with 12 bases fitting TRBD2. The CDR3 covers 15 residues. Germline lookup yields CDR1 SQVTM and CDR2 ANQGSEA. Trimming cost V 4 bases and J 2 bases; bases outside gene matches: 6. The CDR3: CSVAPTSGRAYEQYF. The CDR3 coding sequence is TGCAGCGTTGCCCCGACTAGCGGGAGAGCCTACGAGCAGTACTTC.

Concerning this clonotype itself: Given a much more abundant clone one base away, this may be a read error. The CDR3 here is CACSPLRNTGELFF. For the CDR3, the DNA is TGTGCCTGCAGCCCGCTCAGGAACACCGGGGAGCTGTTTTTT. This chain joins TRBV7-3 and TRBJ2-2, with D unclear. The CDR3 covers 14 residues. The V gene's germline CDR1 is SGHTA and CDR2 FQGTGA.

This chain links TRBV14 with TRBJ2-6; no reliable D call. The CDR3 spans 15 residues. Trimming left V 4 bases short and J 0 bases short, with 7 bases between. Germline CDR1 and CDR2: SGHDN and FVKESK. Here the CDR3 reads CASSPPGSGANVLTF. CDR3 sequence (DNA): TGTGCCAGCAGCCCACCCGGCTCTGGGGCCAACGTCCTGACTTTC.